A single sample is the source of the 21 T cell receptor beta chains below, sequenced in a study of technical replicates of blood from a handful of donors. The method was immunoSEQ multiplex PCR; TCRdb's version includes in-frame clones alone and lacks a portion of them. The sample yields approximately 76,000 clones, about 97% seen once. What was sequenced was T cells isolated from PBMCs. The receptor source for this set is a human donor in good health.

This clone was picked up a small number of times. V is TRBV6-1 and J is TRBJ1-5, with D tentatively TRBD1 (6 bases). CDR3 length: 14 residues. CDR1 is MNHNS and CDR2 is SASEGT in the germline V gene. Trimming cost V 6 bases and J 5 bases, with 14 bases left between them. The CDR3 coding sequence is TGTGCCAGCAGGGCCGCAGGGGTTTATCAGCCCCAGCATTTT. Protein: CASRAAGVYQPQHF.

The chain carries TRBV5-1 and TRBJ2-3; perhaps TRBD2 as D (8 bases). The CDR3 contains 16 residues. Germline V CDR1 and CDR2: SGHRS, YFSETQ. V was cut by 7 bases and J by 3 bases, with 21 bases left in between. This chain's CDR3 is CASSRAGAGGTDTQYF. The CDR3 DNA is TGCGCCAGCTCCAGAGCGGGAGCAGGGGGGACAGATACGCAGTATTTT.

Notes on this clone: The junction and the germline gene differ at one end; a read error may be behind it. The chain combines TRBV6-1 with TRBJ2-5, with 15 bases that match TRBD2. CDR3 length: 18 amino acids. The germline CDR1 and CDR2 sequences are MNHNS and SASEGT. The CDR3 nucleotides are TGTGCCATCAGTGATAGGACTAGCGGGAGGGCCGGGCGAGAGACCCAGTACTTC. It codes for CAISDRTSGRAGRETQYF.

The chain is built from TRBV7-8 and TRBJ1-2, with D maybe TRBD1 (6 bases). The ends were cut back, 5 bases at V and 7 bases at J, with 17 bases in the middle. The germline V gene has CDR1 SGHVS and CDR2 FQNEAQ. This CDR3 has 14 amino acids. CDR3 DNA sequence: TGTGCCAGCAGCCAAAACGGGGGGCTGGTTGGCTACACCTTC. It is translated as CASSQNGGLVGYTF.

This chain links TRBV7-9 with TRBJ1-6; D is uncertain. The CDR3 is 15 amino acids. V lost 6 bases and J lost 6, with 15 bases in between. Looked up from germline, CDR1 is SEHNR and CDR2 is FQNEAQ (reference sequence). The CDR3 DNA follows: TGTGCCAGCAGTACCTTCGAGGGAGCTAATTCACCCCTCCACTTT. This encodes CASSTFEGANSPLHF.

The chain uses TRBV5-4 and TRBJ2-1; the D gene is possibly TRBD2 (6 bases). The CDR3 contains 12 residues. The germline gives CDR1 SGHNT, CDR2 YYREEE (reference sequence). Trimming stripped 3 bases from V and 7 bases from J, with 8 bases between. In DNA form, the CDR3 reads TGTGCCAGCAGCTCCGGGGGAAATGAGCAGTTCTTC. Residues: CASSSGGNEQFF.

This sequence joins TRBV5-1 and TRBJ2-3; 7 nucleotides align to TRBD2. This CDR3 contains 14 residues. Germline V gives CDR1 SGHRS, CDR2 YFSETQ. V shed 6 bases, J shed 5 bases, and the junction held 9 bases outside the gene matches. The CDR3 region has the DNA TGCGCCAGCACAGCGGGATATGCAAGAGATACGCAGTATTTT. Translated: CASTAGYARDTQYF.

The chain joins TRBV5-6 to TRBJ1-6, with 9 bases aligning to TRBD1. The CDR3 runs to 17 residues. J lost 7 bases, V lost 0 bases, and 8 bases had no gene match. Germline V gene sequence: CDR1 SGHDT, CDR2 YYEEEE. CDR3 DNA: TGTGCCAGCAGCTTGGAAGTGGGACAGGGAACCAATTCACCCCTCCACTTT. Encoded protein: CASSLEVGQGTNSPLHF.

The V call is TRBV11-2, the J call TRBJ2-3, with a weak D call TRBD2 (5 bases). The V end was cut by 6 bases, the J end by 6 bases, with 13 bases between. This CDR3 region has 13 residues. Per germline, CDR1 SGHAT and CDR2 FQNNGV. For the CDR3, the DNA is TGTGCCAGCAGGGGGAGTGGTCGGGATACGCAGTATTTT. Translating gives CASRGSGRDTQYF.

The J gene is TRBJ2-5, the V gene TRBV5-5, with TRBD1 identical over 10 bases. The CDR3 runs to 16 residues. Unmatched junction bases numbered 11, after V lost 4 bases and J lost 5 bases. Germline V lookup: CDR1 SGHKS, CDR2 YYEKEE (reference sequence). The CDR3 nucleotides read TGTGCCAGCAGCATCGACAGGGGGCTAGGAGAGGAGACCCAGTACTTC. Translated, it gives CASSIDRGLGEETQYF. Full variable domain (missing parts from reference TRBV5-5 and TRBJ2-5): DAGVTQSPTHLIKTRGQQVTLRCSPISGHKSVSWYQQVLGQGPQFIFQYYEKEERGRGNFPDRFSARQFPNYSSELNVNALLLGDSALYLCASSIDRGLGEETQYFGPGTRLLVL.

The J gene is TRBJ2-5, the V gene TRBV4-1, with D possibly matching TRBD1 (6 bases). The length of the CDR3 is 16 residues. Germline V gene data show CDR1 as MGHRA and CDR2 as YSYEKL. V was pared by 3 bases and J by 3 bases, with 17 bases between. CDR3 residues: CASSQDPTGTKETQYF. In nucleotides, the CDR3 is TGCGCCAGCAGCCAGGACCCCACCGGGACAAAAGAGACCCAGTACTTC.

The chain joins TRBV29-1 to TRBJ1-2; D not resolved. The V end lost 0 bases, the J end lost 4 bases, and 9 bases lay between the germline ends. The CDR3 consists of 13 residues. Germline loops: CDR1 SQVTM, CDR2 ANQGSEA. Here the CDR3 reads CSVEELRRYGYTF. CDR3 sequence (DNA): TGCAGCGTTGAAGAACTACGCCGCTATGGCTACACCTTC.

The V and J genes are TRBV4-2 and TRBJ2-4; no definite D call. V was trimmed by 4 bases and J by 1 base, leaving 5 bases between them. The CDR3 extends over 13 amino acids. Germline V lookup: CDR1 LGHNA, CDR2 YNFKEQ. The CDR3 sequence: CASSLEAKNIQYF. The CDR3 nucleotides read TGTGCCAGCAGCCTCGAGGCCAAAAACATTCAGTACTTC.

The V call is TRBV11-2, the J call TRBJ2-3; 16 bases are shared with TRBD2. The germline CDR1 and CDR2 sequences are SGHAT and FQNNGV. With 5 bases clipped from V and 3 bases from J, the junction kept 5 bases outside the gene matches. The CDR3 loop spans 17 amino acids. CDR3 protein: CASSEGLAGGRTDTQYF. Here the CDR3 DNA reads TGTGCCAGCAGCGAGGGACTAGCGGGAGGGAGGACAGATACGCAGTATTTT.

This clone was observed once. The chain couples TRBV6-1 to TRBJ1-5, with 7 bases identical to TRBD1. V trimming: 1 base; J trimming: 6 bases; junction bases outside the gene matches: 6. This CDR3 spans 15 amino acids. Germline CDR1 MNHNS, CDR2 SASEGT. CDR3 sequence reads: CASSEEAGGVQPQHF. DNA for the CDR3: TGTGCCAGCAGTGAAGAAGCAGGGGGAGTTCAGCCCCAGCATTTT.

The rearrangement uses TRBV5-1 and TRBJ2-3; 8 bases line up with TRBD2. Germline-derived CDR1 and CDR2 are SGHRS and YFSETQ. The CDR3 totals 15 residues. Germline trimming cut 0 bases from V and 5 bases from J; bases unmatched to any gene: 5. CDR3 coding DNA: TGCGCCAGCAGCTTGGCCAGCGGGAGTCAAGATACGCAGTATTTT. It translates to CASSLASGSQDTQYF. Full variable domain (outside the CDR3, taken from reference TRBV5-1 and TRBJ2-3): KAGVTQTPRYLIKTRGQQVTLSCSPISGHRSVSWYQQTPGQGLQFLFEYFSETQRNKGNFPGRFSGRQFSNSRSEMNVSTLELGDSALYLCASSLASGSQDTQYFGPGTRLTVL.

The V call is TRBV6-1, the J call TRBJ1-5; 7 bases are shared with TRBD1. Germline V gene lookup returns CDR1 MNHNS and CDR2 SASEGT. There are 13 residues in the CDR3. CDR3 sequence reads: CATRGNSNQPQHF. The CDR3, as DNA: TGTGCGACCAGGGGGAATAGCAATCAGCCCCAGCATTTT.

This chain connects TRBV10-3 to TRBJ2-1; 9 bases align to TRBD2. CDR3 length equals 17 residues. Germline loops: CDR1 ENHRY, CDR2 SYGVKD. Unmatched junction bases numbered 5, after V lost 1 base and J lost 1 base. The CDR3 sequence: CAISEWREGRSYNEQFF. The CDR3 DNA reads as TGTGCCATCAGTGAGTGGCGGGAGGGCCGGTCCTACAATGAGCAGTTCTTC.

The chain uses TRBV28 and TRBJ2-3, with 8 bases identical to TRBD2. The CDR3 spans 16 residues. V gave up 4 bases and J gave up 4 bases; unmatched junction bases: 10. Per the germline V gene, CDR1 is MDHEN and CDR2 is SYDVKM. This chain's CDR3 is CASSWEGGRSSDTQYF. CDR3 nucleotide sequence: TGTGCCAGCAGTTGGGAGGGCGGGAGGAGTTCAGATACGCAGTATTTT.

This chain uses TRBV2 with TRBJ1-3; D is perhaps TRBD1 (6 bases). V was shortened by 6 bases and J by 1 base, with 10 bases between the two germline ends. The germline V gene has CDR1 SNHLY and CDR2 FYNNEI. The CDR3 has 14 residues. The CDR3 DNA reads TGTGCCAGCAGAGGCAGGGGTTCTGGAAACACCATATATTTT. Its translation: CASRGRGSGNTIYF.

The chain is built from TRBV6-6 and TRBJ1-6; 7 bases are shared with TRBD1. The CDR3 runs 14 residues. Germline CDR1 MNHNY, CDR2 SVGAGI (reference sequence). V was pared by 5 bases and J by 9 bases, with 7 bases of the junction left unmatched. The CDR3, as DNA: TGTGCCAGCAGTCTGACAGGGCCGGGTTCACCCCTCCACTTT. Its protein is CASSLTGPGSPLHF.